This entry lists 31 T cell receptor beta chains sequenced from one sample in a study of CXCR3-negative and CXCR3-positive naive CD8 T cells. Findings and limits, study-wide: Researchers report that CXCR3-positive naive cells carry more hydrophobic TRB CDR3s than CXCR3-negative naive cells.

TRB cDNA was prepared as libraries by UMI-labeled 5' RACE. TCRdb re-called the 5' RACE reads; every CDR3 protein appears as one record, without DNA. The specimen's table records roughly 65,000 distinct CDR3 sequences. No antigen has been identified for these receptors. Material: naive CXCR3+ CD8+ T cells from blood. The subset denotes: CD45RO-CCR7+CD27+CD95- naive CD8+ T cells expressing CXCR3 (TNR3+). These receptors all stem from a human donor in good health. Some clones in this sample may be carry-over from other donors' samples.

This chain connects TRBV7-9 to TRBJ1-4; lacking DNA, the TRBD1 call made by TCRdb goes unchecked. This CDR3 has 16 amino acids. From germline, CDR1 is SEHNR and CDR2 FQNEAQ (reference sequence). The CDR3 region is CASSGSRVDSNEKLFF.

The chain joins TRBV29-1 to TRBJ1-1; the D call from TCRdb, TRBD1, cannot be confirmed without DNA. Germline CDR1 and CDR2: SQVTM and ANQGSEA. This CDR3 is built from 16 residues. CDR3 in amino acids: CSVEKGDSTPDTEAFF.

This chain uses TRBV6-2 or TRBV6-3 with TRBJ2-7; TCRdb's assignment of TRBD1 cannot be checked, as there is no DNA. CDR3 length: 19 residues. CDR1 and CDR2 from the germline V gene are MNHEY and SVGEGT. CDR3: CASSYPPGTALMDECEQYF.

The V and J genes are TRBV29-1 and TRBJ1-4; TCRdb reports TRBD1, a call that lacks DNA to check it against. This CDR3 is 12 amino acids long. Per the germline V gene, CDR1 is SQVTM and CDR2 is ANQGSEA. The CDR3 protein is CSVETQGLGLFF.

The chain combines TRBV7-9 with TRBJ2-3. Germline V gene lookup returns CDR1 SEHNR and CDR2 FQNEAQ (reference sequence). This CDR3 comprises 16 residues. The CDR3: CASSQGLAVSTDTQYF.

CDR3 amino acids: CSVDRGAGMDGYTF. The rearrangement joins TRBV29-1 to TRBJ1-2; TCRdb's D call of TRBD1 is untestable without DNA. CDR1 is SQVTM, CDR2 ANQGSEA, per germline. This CDR3 comprises 14 residues.

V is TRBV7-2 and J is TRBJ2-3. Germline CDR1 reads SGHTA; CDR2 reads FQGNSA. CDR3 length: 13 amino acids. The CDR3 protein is CASSSVIGNTQYF.

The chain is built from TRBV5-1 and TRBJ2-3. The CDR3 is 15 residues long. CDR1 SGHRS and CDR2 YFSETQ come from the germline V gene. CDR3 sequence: CASSSGLMSTDTQYF.

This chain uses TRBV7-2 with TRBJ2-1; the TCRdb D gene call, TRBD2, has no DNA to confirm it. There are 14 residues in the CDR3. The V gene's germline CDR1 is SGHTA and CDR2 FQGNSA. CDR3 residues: CASSLESGAREQFF. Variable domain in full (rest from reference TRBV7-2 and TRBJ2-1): GAGVSQSPSNKVTEKGKDVELRCDPISGHTALYWYRQSLGQGLEFLIYFQGNSAPDKSGLPSDRFSAERTGGSVSTLTIQRTQQEDSAVYLCASSLESGAREQFFGPGTRLTVL.

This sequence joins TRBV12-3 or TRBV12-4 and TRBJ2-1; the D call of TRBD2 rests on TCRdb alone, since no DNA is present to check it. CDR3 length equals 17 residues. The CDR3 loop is CASSPDASSGGLDEQFF.

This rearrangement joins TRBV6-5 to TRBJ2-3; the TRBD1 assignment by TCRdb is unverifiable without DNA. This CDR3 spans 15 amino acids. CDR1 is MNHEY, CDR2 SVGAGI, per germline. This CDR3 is CASSYEGRLTDTQYF.

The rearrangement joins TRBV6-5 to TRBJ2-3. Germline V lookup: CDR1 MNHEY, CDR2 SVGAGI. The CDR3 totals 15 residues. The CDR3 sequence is CASSYSTESTDTQYF.

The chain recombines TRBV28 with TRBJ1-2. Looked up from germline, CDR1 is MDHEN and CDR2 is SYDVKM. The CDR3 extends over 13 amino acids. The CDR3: CASSFDSNYDYTF.

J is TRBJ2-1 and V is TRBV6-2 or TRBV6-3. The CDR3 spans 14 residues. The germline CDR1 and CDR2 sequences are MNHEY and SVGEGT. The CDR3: CASSLGTSYNEQFF.

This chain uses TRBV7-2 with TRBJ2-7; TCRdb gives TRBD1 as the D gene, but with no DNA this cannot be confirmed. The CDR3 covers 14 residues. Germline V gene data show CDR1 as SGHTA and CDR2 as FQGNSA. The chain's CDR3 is CASSSGQDRFEQYF.

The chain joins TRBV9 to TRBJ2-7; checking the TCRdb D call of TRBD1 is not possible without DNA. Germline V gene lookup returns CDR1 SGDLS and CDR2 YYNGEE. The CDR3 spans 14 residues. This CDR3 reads CASSVRQGAYEQYF.

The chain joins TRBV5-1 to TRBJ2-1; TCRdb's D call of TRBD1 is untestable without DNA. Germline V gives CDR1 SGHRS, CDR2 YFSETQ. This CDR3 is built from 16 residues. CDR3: CASSEFRQSSYNEQFF.

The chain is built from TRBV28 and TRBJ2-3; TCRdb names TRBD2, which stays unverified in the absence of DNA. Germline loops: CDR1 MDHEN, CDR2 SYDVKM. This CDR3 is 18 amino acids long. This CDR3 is CASSFGYRESYYTDTQYF.

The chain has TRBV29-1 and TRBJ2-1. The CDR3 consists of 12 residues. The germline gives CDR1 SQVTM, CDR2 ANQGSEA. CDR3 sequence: CSGNGAYNEQFF.

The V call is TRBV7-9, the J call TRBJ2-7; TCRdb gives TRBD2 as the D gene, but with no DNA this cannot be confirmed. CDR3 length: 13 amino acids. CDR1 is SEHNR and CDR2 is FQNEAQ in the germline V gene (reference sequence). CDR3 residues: CASSAGLTYEQYF.

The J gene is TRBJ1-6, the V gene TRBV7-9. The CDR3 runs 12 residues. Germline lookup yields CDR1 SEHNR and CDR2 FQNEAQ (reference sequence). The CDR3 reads CASSLWISPLHF.

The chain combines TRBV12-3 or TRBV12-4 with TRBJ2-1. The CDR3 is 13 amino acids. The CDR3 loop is CASSLSQLNEQFF.

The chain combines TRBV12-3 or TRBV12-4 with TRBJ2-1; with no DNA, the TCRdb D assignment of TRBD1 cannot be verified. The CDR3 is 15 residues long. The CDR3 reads CASTIRRTGNNEQFF.

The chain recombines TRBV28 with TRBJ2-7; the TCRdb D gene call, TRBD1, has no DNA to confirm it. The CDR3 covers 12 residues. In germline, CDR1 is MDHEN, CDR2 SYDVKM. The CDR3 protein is CATMDGTYEQYF.

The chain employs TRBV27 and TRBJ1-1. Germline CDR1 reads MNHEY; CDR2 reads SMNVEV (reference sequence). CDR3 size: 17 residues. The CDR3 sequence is CASSFSGGVSLNTEAFF.

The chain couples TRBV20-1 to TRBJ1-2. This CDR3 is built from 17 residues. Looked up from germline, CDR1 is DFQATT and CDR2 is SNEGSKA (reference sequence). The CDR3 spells CSARVPTGGDYNYGYTF.

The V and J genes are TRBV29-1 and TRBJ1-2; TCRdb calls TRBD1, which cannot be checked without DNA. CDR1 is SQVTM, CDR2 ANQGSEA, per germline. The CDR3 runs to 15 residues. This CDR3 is CSVEDWQGSGYGYTF.

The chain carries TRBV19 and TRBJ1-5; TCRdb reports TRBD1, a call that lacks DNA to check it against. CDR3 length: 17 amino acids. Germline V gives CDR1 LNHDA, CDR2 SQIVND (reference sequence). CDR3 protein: CASSIGTGGEGNQPQHF.

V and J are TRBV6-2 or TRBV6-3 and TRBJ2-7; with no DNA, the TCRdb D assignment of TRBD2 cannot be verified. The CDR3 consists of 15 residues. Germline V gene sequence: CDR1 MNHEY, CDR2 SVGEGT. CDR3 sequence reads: CASRAGTSVSYEQYF.

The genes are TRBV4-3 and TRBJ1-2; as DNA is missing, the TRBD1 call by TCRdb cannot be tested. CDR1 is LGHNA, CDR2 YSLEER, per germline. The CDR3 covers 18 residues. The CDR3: CASSQDLSEWQGKDGYTF.

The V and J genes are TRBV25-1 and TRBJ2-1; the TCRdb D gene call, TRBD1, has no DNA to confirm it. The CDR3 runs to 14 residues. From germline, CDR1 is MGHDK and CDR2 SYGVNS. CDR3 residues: CASSEPGRHNEQFF.